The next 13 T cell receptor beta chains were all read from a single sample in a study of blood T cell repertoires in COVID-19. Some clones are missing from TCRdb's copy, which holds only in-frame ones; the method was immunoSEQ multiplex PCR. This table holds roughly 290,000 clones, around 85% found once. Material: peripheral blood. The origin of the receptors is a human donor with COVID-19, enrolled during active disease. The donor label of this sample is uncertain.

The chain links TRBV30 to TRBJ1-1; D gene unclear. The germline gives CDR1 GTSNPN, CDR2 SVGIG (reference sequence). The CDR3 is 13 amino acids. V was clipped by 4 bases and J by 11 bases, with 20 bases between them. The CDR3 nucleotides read TGTGCCTGGATAGATCTTCCCCCGGGAGGGGCTTTCTTT. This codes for CAWIDLPPGGAFF.

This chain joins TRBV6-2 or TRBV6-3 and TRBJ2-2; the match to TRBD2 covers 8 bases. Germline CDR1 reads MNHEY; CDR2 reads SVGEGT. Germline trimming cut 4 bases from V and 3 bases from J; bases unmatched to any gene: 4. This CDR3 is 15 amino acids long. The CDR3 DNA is TGTGCCAGCAGTTCGACTAGCGCGTACACCGGGGAGCTGTTTTTT. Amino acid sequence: CASSSTSAYTGELFF.

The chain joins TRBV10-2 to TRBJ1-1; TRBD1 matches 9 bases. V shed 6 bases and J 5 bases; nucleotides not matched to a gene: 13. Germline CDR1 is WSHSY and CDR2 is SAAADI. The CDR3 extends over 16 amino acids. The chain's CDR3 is CASRRIRTGADTEAFF. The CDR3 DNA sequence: TGCGCCAGCAGAAGGATACGGACAGGGGCAGATACTGAAGCTTTCTTT.

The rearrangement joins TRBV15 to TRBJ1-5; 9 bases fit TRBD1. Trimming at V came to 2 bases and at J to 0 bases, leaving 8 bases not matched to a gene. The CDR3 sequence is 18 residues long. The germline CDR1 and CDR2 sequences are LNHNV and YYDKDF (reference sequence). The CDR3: CATSRFWDRDLSNQPQHF. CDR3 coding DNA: TGTGCCACCAGCAGATTTTGGGACAGGGACCTTAGCAATCAGCCCCAGCATTTT.

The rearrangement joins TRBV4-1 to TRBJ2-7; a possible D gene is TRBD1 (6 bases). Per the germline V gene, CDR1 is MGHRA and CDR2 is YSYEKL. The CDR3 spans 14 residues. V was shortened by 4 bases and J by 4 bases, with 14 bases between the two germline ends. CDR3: CASSPTGLGYEQYF. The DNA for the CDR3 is TGCGCCAGCAGCCCCACAGGGTTGGGGTACGAGCAGTACTTC.

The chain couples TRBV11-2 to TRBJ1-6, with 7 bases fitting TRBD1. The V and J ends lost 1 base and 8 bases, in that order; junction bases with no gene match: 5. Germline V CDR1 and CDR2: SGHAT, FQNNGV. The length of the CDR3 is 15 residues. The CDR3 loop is CASSLVGGADSPLHF. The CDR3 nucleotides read TGTGCCAGCAGCTTAGTAGGGGGCGCAGATTCACCCCTCCACTTT.

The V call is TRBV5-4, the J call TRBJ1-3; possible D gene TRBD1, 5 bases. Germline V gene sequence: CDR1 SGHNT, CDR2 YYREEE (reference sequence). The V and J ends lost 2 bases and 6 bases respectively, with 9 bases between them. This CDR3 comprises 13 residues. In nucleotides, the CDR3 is TGTGCCAGCAGCTTTAGGGGTCAAAACACCATATATTTT. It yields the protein CASSFRGQNTIYF.

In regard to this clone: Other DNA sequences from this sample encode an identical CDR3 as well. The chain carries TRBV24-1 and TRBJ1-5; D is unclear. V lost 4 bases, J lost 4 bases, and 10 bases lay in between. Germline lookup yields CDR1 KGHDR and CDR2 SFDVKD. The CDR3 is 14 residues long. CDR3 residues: CATSDRDKNQPQHF. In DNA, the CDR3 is TGTGCCACCAGTGACCGAGACAAAAATCAGCCCCAGCATTTT.

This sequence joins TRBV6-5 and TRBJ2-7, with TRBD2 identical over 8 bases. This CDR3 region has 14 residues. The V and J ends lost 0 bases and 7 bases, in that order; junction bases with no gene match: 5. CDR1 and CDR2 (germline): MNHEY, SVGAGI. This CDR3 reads CASSYSSGLGEQYF. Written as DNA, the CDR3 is TGTGCCAGCAGTTACTCGTCGGGACTAGGGGAGCAGTACTTC.

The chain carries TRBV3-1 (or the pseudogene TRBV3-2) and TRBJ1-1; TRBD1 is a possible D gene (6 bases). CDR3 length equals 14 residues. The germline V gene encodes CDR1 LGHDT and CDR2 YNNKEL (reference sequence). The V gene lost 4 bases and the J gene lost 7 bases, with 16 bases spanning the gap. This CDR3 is CASSRWGEGVEAFF. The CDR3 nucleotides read TGTGCCAGCAGCCGCTGGGGGGAGGGGGTTGAAGCTTTCTTT.

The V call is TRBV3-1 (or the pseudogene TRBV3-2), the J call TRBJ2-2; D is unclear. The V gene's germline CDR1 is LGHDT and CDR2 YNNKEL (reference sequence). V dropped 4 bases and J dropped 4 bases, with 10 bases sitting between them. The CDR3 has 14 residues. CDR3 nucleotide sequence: TGTGCCAGCAGCCCTCTAAGATCCACCGGGGAGCTGTTTTTT. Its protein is CASSPLRSTGELFF.

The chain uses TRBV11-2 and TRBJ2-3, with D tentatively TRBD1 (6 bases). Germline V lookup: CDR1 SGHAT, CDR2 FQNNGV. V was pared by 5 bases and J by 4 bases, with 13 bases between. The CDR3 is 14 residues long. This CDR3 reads CASSRGQPADTQYF. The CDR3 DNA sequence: TGTGCCAGCAGCCGTGGACAGCCGGCAGATACGCAGTATTTT.

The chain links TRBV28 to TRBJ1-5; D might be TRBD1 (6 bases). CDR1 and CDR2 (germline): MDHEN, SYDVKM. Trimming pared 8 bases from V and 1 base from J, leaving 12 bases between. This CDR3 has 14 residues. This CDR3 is CASRSQGSNQPQHF. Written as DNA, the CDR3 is TGTGCCAGCCGATCACAGGGAAGCAATCAGCCCCAGCATTTT.